The T cell receptor (beta chain) under discussion was sequenced for a study of blood T cell repertoires in COVID-19. Background on the study: Italy, Spain and the United States were the sources of the convalescent and acute COVID-19 samples. The cDNA or gDNA used as material had been derived from T cells, B-cell-depleted T cells, or PBMCs.

Original processing notes: Using reference gene primer amplification, nucleated cell counts were estimated. Libraries were prepared by immunoSEQ multiplex PCR; TCRdb keeps only in-frame clonotypes and omits some of them. V and J calls and clone size come straight from that table; D and trimming were deduced from the DNA. The sample lists about 6,800 clones; roughly nine tenths were seen once. The CDR3 runs 14 residues. The ends lost 5 bases at V and 6 bases at J; junction bases unmatched: 4. Germline V gene data show CDR1 as MNHEY and CDR2 as SVGAGI. The TCR comes from a human donor in a cohort sampled during active COVID-19. The sequenced sample was peripheral blood. The V gene is TRBV6-5, the J gene TRBJ2-2; 9 nucleotides line up with TRBD2. CDR3 loop: CASSPVAGAGELFF. The CDR3 DNA is TGTGCCAGCAGTCCAGTAGCGGGAGCCGGGGAGCTGTTTTTT.